Following are 27 T cell receptor beta chains from one sample sequenced in a study of T cell repertoires in cytomegalovirus infection. Which antigens these TCRs recognize remains unknown. Using its own MiXCR run on the reads, TCRdb lists one record per CDR3 protein. The repertoire holds 370,000 or so distinct CDR3 sequences, with about 35% as singletons. Sequenced material: cultured PBMCs, taken from culture after CMV antigen stimulation. The receptors shown here come from a human donor in good health (CMV status not recorded). Some clones in this sample may be carry-over from other donors' samples.

V usage is TRBV27 and J usage is TRBJ1-1; TRBD1 agrees at 7 bases. This CDR3 contains 18 residues. Germline values: CDR1 MNHEY, CDR2 SMNVEV (reference sequence). The V and J ends lost 1 base and 0 bases, in that order; junction bases with no gene match: 11. The CDR3 spells CASSLFGLPGQMNTEAFF. The CDR3 nucleotides are TGTGCCAGCAGTTTATTTGGCTTGCCGGGACAGATGAACACTGAAGCTTTCTTT.

The V gene is TRBV10-3, the J gene TRBJ2-3; D not certain. The CDR3 consists of 14 residues. V was cut by 3 bases and J by 1 base, with 8 bases left in between. Germline CDR1 is ENHRY and CDR2 is SYGVKD. CDR3 sequence (DNA): TGTGCCATCAGTGACGTTGGACGCACAGATACGCAGTATTTT. Encoded protein: CAISDVGRTDTQYF.

This clonotype has just a few counts. The chain combines TRBV4-1 with TRBJ2-4; perhaps TRBD2 as D (6 bases). With 0 bases removed from V and 0 bases from J, the gap between germline ends came to 12 bases. The CDR3 is 17 residues long. Germline V CDR1 and CDR2: MGHRA, YSYEKL. Here the CDR3 DNA reads TGCGCCAGCAGCCAAGAATCGGGGGTTCTAGCCAAAAACATTCAGTACTTC. Encoded protein: CASSQESGVLAKNIQYF.

J is TRBJ2-3 and V is TRBV7-2; TRBD2 aligns across 8 bases. CDR3 length equals 15 residues. The V gene's germline CDR1 is SGHTA and CDR2 FQGNSA. The junction had 9 bases not matched to a gene; V was cut back by 5 bases and J by 5 bases. The CDR3 DNA reads TGTGCCAGCAGCAGGACGGGACTAGGTGGAGATACGCAGTATTTT. Translated: CASSRTGLGGDTQYF.

In this sample, this clonotype turned up a few times. V and J are TRBV7-2 and TRBJ2-7, with 9 bases identical to TRBD2. Trimming removed 2 bases from V and 7 bases from J; junction bases left unmatched: 6. The CDR3 has 14 residues. In germline, CDR1 is SGHTA, CDR2 FQGNSA. The CDR3 nucleotides are TGTGCCAGCAGCTTACTAGCGGGATCGGGGGAGCAGTACTTC. It encodes CASSLLAGSGEQYF.

V gene TRBV4-1 combines with J gene TRBJ2-1, with a tentative D call TRBD2 (5 bases). The CDR3 loop spans 17 amino acids. Germline loops: CDR1 MGHRA, CDR2 YSYEKL. Trimming left V 3 bases short and J 4 bases short, with 19 bases between. CDR3: CASSQGPSRRSYNEQFF. The DNA of the CDR3 is TGCGCCAGCAGCCAGGGTCCTAGCAGGCGGTCTTACAATGAGCAGTTCTTC.

The chain recombines TRBV3-1 with TRBJ2-1, with TRBD2 matching 7 bases. V was pared by 0 bases and J by 6 bases, with 8 bases of the junction left unmatched. The germline V gene has CDR1 LGHDT and CDR2 YNNKEL (reference sequence). The CDR3 has 16 residues. The CDR3 nucleotides read TGTGCCAGCAGCCAAGATGTGACTAGCACCCGCAATGAGCAGTTCTTC. Translating it yields CASSQDVTSTRNEQFF.

The chain joins TRBV7-6 to TRBJ2-2, with a weak D call TRBD1 (5 bases). Between the trimmed V and J ends, which lost 5 bases and 1 base, there was a span of 14 bases. CDR1 and CDR2 (germline): SGHVS, FNYEAQ. This CDR3 comprises 16 residues. CDR3 nucleotide sequence: TGTGCCAGCAGCGCCCGACAGAGATGGAACACCGGGGAGCTGTTTTTT. Translating gives CASSARQRWNTGELFF.

This chain joins TRBV15 and TRBJ2-1, with no clear D. Germline values: CDR1 LNHNV, CDR2 YYDKDF (reference sequence). Trimming took off 0 bases at V and 10 bases at J, with 13 bases between the two ends. The CDR3 spans 14 residues. The CDR3 coding sequence is TGTGCCACCAGCAGAGATCAAGCGAACAGAGAGCAGTTCTTC. Amino acids: CATSRDQANREQFF. The full variable domain, rest sourced from reference TRBV15 and TRBJ2-1, is DAMVIQNPRYQVTQFGKPVTLSCSQTLNHNVMYWYQQKSSQAPKLLFHYYDKDFNNEADTPDNFQSRRPNTSFCFLDIRSPGLGDTAMYLCATSRDQANREQFFGPGTRLTVL.

The rearrangement joins TRBV20-1 to TRBJ1-2; 9 bases match TRBD1. The V segment lost 6 bases and the J segment 4 bases; nucleotides outside the gene matches: 6. This CDR3 is 13 amino acids long. Germline values: CDR1 DFQATT, CDR2 SNEGSKA (reference sequence). CDR3 bases: TGCAGTGCCCCGGGACAGGGACTCTATGGCTACACCTTC. Residues: CSAPGQGLYGYTF.

At least ten counts were recorded for this clonotype. The chain joins TRBV7-2 to TRBJ2-7; D perhaps matches TRBD1 (6 bases). V shed 4 bases and J shed 4 bases, with 20 bases lying between them. This CDR3 comprises 16 residues. Germline V gives CDR1 SGHTA, CDR2 FQGNSA. Here the CDR3 reads CASSSDSLIWPYEQYF. The DNA of the CDR3 is TGTGCCAGCAGCTCGGACAGCCTGATATGGCCTTACGAGCAGTACTTC.

This clonotype was counted a few times. The rearrangement links TRBV2 to TRBJ2-5; no clear D gene. CDR1 and CDR2 from the germline V gene are SNHLY and FYNNEI. This CDR3 region has 15 residues. Deletions cut 10 bases from V and 2 bases from J, with 20 bases between. The CDR3 spells CATKVRHSVQETQYF. The CDR3 coding sequence is TGTGCCACCAAAGTGCGCCACAGTGTTCAAGAGACCCAGTACTTC.

The genes are TRBV28 and TRBJ2-7, with D possibly matching TRBD1 (5 bases). Per the germline V gene, CDR1 is MDHEN and CDR2 is SYDVKM. This CDR3 is built from 12 residues. V was trimmed by 3 bases and J by 4 bases, leaving 7 bases between them. The CDR3 DNA sequence: TGTGCCAGCAGTTTTTCAGGGTACGAGCAGTACTTC. This translates into CASSFSGYEQYF.

A word on this clonotype: At one end the junction does not follow the germline gene, possibly because of a read error. The chain has TRBV4-1 and TRBJ1-5; D gene unclear. The length of the CDR3 is 13 residues. The germline gives CDR1 MGHRA, CDR2 YSYEKL. CDR3 in amino acids: CASSQGDNQPQHF. CDR3 coding DNA: TGTGCCAGCAGCCAAGGAGACAATCAGCCCCAGCATTTT.

The rearrangement uses TRBV7-9 and TRBJ2-6, with D possibly being TRBD2 (6 bases). The V gene lost 2 bases and the J gene lost 4 bases, with 12 bases spanning the gap. Per germline, CDR1 SEHNR and CDR2 FQNEAQ (reference sequence). The CDR3 sequence is 16 residues long. The CDR3 protein is CASSLLAGTGANVLTF. The DNA of the CDR3 is TGTGCCAGCAGCTTATTGGCGGGGACGGGGGCCAACGTCCTGACTTTC.

This clonotype has only one observation. This chain links TRBV12-3 or TRBV12-4 with TRBJ1-5; no clear D gene. Trimming removed 6 bases at V and 0 bases at J, with 9 bases between. The CDR3 extends over 14 amino acids. The CDR3 loop reads CASRGSSSNQPQHF. CDR3 nucleotides: TGTGCCAGCAGAGGGTCTTCTAGCAATCAGCCCCAGCATTTT.

The V gene is TRBV9, the J gene TRBJ1-5; 8 bases fit TRBD1. The ends lost 3 bases at V and 6 bases at J; junction bases unmatched: 11. The V gene's germline CDR1 is SGDLS and CDR2 YYNGEE. The CDR3 loop spans 16 amino acids. CDR3 nucleotide sequence: TGTGCCAGCAGCGCAGAAGACGGACAGGGTAGTCAGCCCCAGCATTTT. Its protein is CASSAEDGQGSQPQHF.

This clonotype was observed once. The V gene is TRBV28, the J gene TRBJ1-1, with D possibly matching TRBD1 (5 bases). Trimming shortened V by 7 bases and J by 0 bases, and 9 bases separated the two germline ends. Germline V gene lookup returns CDR1 MDHEN and CDR2 SYDVKM. The CDR3 covers 13 residues. CDR3: CASTTDLNTEAFF. In DNA, the CDR3 is TGTGCCAGCACGACAGATCTGAACACTGAAGCTTTCTTT. Looking up the rest from reference TRBV28 and TRBJ1-1 gives the full variable domain: DVKVTQSSRYLVKRTGEKVFLECVQDMDHENMFWYRQDPGLGLRLIYFSYDVKMKEKGDIPEGYSVSREKKERFSLILESASTNQTSMYLCASTTDLNTEAFFGQGTRLTVV.

The chain uses TRBV20-1 and TRBJ1-5, with 8 bases aligning to TRBD1. Germline values: CDR1 DFQATT, CDR2 SNEGSKA (reference sequence). There are 14 residues in the CDR3. The junction had 8 bases not matched to a gene; V was cut back by 6 bases and J by 4 bases. The CDR3 region has the DNA TGCAGTGCCTGTGGGACAGGAATTAATCAGCCCCAGCATTTT. Amino acid sequence: CSACGTGINQPQHF.

This clonotype has more than one count but fewer than ten. This sequence joins TRBV12-3 or TRBV12-4 and TRBJ1-6, with TRBD1 as a possible D gene (6 bases). The CDR3 runs 14 residues. Trimming removed 5 bases at V and 8 bases at J, with 13 bases between. The CDR3 region has the DNA TGTGCCAGCAGTCAGCAGGGGCATTATTCACCCCTCCACTTT. Protein product: CASSQQGHYSPLHF.

V usage is TRBV12-3 or TRBV12-4 and J usage is TRBJ1-2; possible D gene TRBD1, 6 bases. The V end lost 11 bases, the J end lost 8 bases, and 21 bases lay between the germline ends. The CDR3 sequence is 13 residues long. CDR3: CAVEYRAYEGYTF. CDR3 bases: TGTGCCGTGGAGTACAGGGCGTACGAGGGCTACACCTTC.

This chain links TRBV12-3 or TRBV12-4 with TRBJ2-5; D is undetermined. The ends were cut back, 5 bases at V and 3 bases at J, with 10 bases in the middle. This CDR3 is 13 amino acids long. The CDR3 nucleotides are TGTGCCAGCAGTCTCCGCTCGAAAGAGACCCAGTACTTC. This translates into CASSLRSKETQYF.

The chain recombines TRBV19 with TRBJ2-7; D uncertain. The length of the CDR3 is 14 residues. Germline CDR1 LNHDA, CDR2 SQIVND (reference sequence). The V end lost 5 bases, the J end lost 6 bases, and 17 bases lay between the germline ends. The CDR3, as DNA: TGTGCCAGTAGTGCGTCGGCAGGCCTCTCCGAGCAGTACGTC. It codes for CASSASAGLSEQYV.

This clonotype was seen a few times. The chain is built from TRBV20-1 and TRBJ2-3; D not resolved. The CDR3 has 14 residues. In germline, CDR1 is DFQATT, CDR2 SNEGSKA (reference sequence). The V and J ends lost 5 bases and 2 bases respectively, with 14 bases between them. This CDR3 is CSASLAGITDTQYF. The CDR3 DNA sequence: TGCAGTGCTTCTTTAGCCGGAATCACAGATACGCAGTATTTT.

This clonotype was seen only a few times. The chain uses TRBV28 and TRBJ2-5; D not certain. Germline V gene sequence: CDR1 MDHEN, CDR2 SYDVKM. This CDR3 is built from 11 residues. Trimming shortened V by 5 bases and J by 5 bases, and 6 bases separated the two germline ends. CDR3 nucleotide sequence: TGTGCCAGCAGTGTTGAGGAGACCCAGTACTTC. Translation: CASSVEETQYF. The full variable domain, in which reference TRBV28 and TRBJ2-5 provide the parts outside the CDR3, is DVKVTQSSRYLVKRTGEKVFLECVQDMDHENMFWYRQDPGLGLRLIYFSYDVKMKEKGDIPEGYSVSREKKERFSLILESASTNQTSMYLCASSVEETQYFGPGTRLLVL.

This clonotype appeared a few times. The chain links TRBV6-2 or TRBV6-3 to TRBJ2-1, with D tentatively TRBD1 (5 bases). Trimming took off 8 bases at V and 7 bases at J, with 12 bases between the two ends. Germline CDR1 reads MNHEY; CDR2 reads SVGEGT. The CDR3 is 12 residues long. For the CDR3, the DNA is TGTGCCAGCCAGGGCAGCCCAAATGAGCAGTTCTTC. Protein: CASQGSPNEQFF.

A few counts support this clonotype. The chain is built from TRBV7-2 and TRBJ1-4, with unresolved D. The CDR3 covers 14 residues. The V and J ends lost 1 base and 0 bases respectively, with 3 bases between them. In germline, CDR1 is SGHTA, CDR2 FQGNSA. The CDR3 here is CASSLEATNEKLFF. The DNA for the CDR3 is TGTGCCAGCAGCTTAGAGGCAACTAATGAAAAACTGTTTTTT.